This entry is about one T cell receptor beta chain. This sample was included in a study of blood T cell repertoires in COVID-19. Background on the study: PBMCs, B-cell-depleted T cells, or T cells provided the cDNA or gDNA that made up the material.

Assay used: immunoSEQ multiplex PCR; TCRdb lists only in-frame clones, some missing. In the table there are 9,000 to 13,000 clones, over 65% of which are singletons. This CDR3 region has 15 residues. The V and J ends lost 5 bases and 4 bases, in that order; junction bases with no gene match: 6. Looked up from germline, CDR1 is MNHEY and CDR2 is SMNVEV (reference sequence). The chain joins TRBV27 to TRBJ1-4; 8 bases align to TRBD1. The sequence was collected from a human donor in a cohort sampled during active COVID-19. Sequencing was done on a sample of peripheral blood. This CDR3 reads CASSLTGGDNEKLFF. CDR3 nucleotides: TGTGCCAGCAGTCTCACAGGGGGAGATAATGAAAAACTGTTTTTT. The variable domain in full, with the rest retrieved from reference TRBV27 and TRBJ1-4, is EAQVTQNPRYLITVTGKKLTVTCSQNMNHEYMSWYRQDPGLGLRQIYYSMNVEVTDKGDVPEGYKVSRKEKRNFPLILESPSPNQTSLYFCASSLTGGDNEKLFFGSGTQLSVL.